This T cell receptor (beta chain) stems from a study of neurological immune-mediated disorders. This clonotype turned up a few times. TCRdb ran MiXCR on the 5' RACE reads and lists one entry per CDR3 protein. The sample lists roughly 52,000 distinct CDR3 sequences, under 5% occurring once. Sequencing input: CD4+ T cells from blood. The TCR comes from a woman in her thirties or forties with multiple sclerosis.

The CDR3 region is CASSQSSYEQYF. CDR3 bases: TGTGCCAGCAGTCAGAGCTCCTACGAGCAGTACTTC. The chain joins TRBV2 to TRBJ2-7; D is unresolved. Germline CDR1 and CDR2: SNHLY and FYNNEI. Between the trimmed V and J ends, which lost 5 bases and 0 bases, there was a span of 5 bases. The CDR3 contains 12 residues.